A selection of T cell receptor beta chains follows, all from one sample in a study of blood T cell repertoires in COVID-19. Assay used: immunoSEQ multiplex PCR; TCRdb lists only in-frame clones, some missing. The sample includes some 120,000 clones, around 90% of them seen just once. Material for sequencing was peripheral blood. These receptors were taken from a human donor in a cohort sampled during active COVID-19. Each CDR3 is given with its conserved first and last residue. A D gene is named only where the DNA matches it firmly. Not all rows give a size; the values are once, few, many and, for expanded clones, a class.

d_gene: TRBD1
v_gene: TRBV14
abundance: once
j_gene: TRBJ2-3
CDR3nt: TGTGCCAGCAGCCAACTGACAGGGGGGGCCGGAGATACGCAGTATTTT
CDR3aa: CASSQLTGGAGDTQYF

d_gene: TRBD2
v_gene: TRBV7-9
abundance: few
j_gene: TRBJ2-1
CDR3nt: TGTGCCAGCAGCCCTCAAATCAAAGCGGGGGGCTTCTACAATGAGCAGTTCTTC
CDR3aa: CASSPQIKAGGFYNEQFF

d_gene: TRBD1
v_gene: TRBV4-1
abundance: NA
j_gene: TRBJ2-7
CDR3nt: TGCGCCAGCAGCCAAATCCGGACAGGGAAGGACGAGCAGTACTTC
CDR3aa: CASSQIRTGKDEQYF

d_gene: TRBD2
v_gene: TRBV4-2
abundance: once
j_gene: TRBJ2-2
CDR3nt: TGTGCCAGCAGCCTTGGGGGACTAGCGGGAGCCGGGGAGCTGTTTTTT
CDR3aa: CASSLGGLAGAGELFF

d_gene: NA
v_gene: TRBV7-9
abundance: NA
j_gene: TRBJ2-7
CDR3nt: TGTGCCAGCAGCCCCGCCGAGGGCCCCTACGAGCAGTACTTC
CDR3aa: CASSPAEGPYEQYF

d_gene: NA
v_gene: TRBV3-1/TRBV3-2
abundance: NA
j_gene: TRBJ2-7
CDR3nt: TGTGCCAGCAGCCCTTTGGGCAGCTTCTCGGACGAGCAGTACTTC
CDR3aa: CASSPLGSFSDEQYF

d_gene: NA
v_gene: TRBV6-4
abundance: NA
j_gene: TRBJ1-2
CDR3nt: TGTGCCAGCTCATCCGACAGTGGCTATGGCTACACCTTC
CDR3aa: CASSSDSGYGYTF

d_gene: NA
v_gene: TRBV7-9
abundance: NA
j_gene: TRBJ2-1
CDR3nt: TGTGCCAGCAGCCCAGGAGGGAGCTCCTACAATGAGCAGTTCTTC
CDR3aa: CASSPGGSSYNEQFF

d_gene: TRBD2
v_gene: TRBV27
abundance: NA
j_gene: TRBJ2-2
CDR3nt: TGTGCCAGCAGTTTAACGACTAGCACCGGGACCGGGGAGCTGTTTTTT
CDR3aa: CASSLTTSTGTGELFF

d_gene: NA
v_gene: TRBV5-1
abundance: NA
j_gene: TRBJ2-7
CDR3nt: TGCGCCAGCAGCTTGGGGGGCGGCGGAGCCTACGAGCAGTACTTC
CDR3aa: CASSLGGGGAYEQYF

d_gene: NA
v_gene: TRBV10-2
abundance: NA
j_gene: TRBJ2-5
CDR3nt: TGCGCCAGCAGGGAAGGGCGGGGCCGAGAGACCCAGTACTTC
CDR3aa: CASREGRGRETQYF

d_gene: NA
v_gene: TRBV2
abundance: NA
j_gene: TRBJ1-5
CDR3nt: TGTGCCAGCAGTGATGTCAGTTTCAATCAGCCCCAGCATTTT
CDR3aa: CASSDVSFNQPQHF

d_gene: NA
v_gene: TRBV7-2
abundance: NA
j_gene: TRBJ2-3
CDR3nt: TGTGCCAGCAGCATCCGGGGAGATACGCAGTATTTT
CDR3aa: CASSIRGDTQYF

d_gene: NA
v_gene: TRBV12-3/TRBV12-4
abundance: NA
j_gene: TRBJ2-1
CDR3nt: TGTGCCAGCAGTTTCACAGGGAATGAGCAGTTCTTC
CDR3aa: CASSFTGNEQFF

d_gene: TRBD2
v_gene: TRBV7-9
abundance: NA
j_gene: TRBJ2-2
CDR3nt: TGTGCCAGCAGCTTGGCCTCTGGGGAGGGCACCGGGGAGCTGTTTTTT
CDR3aa: CASSLASGEGTGELFF

d_gene: TRBD1
v_gene: TRBV15
abundance: NA
j_gene: TRBJ1-5
CDR3nt: TGTGCCACCAGCAGACCGCAGGGGGCTCCATTCAGTCAGCCCCAGCATTTT
CDR3aa: CATSRPQGAPFSQPQHF

d_gene: NA
v_gene: TRBV7-2
abundance: NA
j_gene: TRBJ1-2
CDR3nt: TGTGCCAGCAGCTTTAGGTCAGGGAAATCGCTCTACTATGGCTACACCTTC
CDR3aa: CASSFRSGKSLYYGYTF

d_gene: NA
v_gene: TRBV10-3
abundance: NA
j_gene: TRBJ2-1
CDR3nt: TGTGCCATCAGTACTAGCACCAATGAGCAGTTCTTC
CDR3aa: CAISTSTNEQFF

d_gene: NA
v_gene: TRBV28
abundance: NA
j_gene: TRBJ2-1
CDR3nt: TGTGCCAGCAGTCTCGTTGTGAATGAGCAGTTCTTC
CDR3aa: CASSLVVNEQFF

d_gene: NA
v_gene: TRBV7-2
abundance: once
j_gene: TRBJ2-1
CDR3nt: TGTGCCAGCAGCTTATACAGGGTCAATGAGCAGTTCTTC
CDR3aa: CASSLYRVNEQFF

d_gene: TRBD2
v_gene: TRBV4-1
abundance: NA
j_gene: TRBJ2-2
CDR3nt: TGCGCCAGCAGCCAAGGCCTAATTAGCGGGGGCTACACCGGGGAGCTGTTTTTT
CDR3aa: CASSQGLISGGYTGELFF

d_gene: NA
v_gene: TRBV15
abundance: few
j_gene: TRBJ1-1
CDR3nt: TGTGCCACCAGCAGAGTGTTGGGGGGGTACACTGAAGCTTTCTTT
CDR3aa: CATSRVLGGYTEAFF

d_gene: NA
v_gene: TRBV19
abundance: few
j_gene: TRBJ2-7
CDR3nt: TGTGCCAGTAGTAGAACAGGGAGACCCAACGAGCAGTACTTC
CDR3aa: CASSRTGRPNEQYF

d_gene: TRBD1
v_gene: TRBV5-5
abundance: NA
j_gene: TRBJ2-1
CDR3nt: TGTGCCAGCAGCTTGGAAGGACAGGGGTCCAATGAGCAGTTCTTC
CDR3aa: CASSLEGQGSNEQFF

d_gene: TRBD1
v_gene: TRBV14
abundance: NA
j_gene: TRBJ1-4
CDR3nt: TGTGCCAGCAGCCAAGGACAGGGTCTGTTGGATGAAAAACTGTTTTTT
CDR3aa: CASSQGQGLLDEKLFF

d_gene: NA
v_gene: TRBV6-6
abundance: few
j_gene: TRBJ2-1
CDR3nt: TGTGCCAGCAGTTACCTTACAGGTTACAATGAGCAGTTCTTC
CDR3aa: CASSYLTGYNEQFF

d_gene: NA
v_gene: TRBV30
abundance: NA
j_gene: TRBJ2-3
CDR3nt: TGTGCCTGGAGTCACGGGGGTGCAGATACGCAGTATTTT
CDR3aa: CAWSHGGADTQYF

d_gene: NA
v_gene: TRBV11-2
abundance: NA
j_gene: TRBJ1-5
CDR3nt: TGTGCCAGCAGCCACCTCGGGGGAAATCAGCCCCAGCATTTT
CDR3aa: CASSHLGGNQPQHF

d_gene: NA
v_gene: TRBV6-1
abundance: NA
j_gene: TRBJ1-1
CDR3nt: TGTGCCAGCAGTGAAGCGCGGGCGCCCTACGGTGAAGCTTTCTTT
CDR3aa: CASSEARAPYGEAFF

d_gene: TRBD1
v_gene: TRBV28
abundance: NA
j_gene: TRBJ1-5
CDR3nt: TGTGCCAGCAGTCCGACCGGGACAGGGAATCAGCCCCAGCATTTT
CDR3aa: CASSPTGTGNQPQHF

d_gene: TRBD1
v_gene: TRBV11-2
abundance: NA
j_gene: TRBJ2-2
CDR3nt: TGTGCCAGCAGCACGGGCAGAGACAGGGTTGTAGGCGGGGAGCTGTTTTTT
CDR3aa: CASSTGRDRVVGGELFF

d_gene: NA
v_gene: TRBV18
abundance: few
j_gene: TRBJ1-1
CDR3nt: TGTGCCAGCTCACCTTCCGCAGTTAACACTGAAGCTTTCTTT
CDR3aa: CASSPSAVNTEAFF

d_gene: NA
v_gene: TRBV5-5
abundance: NA
j_gene: TRBJ2-5
CDR3nt: TGTGCCAGCAGCACAACACAGGGCCAAGAGACCCAGTACTTC
CDR3aa: CASSTTQGQETQYF

d_gene: NA
v_gene: TRBV7-8
abundance: NA
j_gene: TRBJ2-3
CDR3nt: TGTGCCAGCAGAATCACAGGTCGCACAGATACGCAGTATTTT
CDR3aa: CASRITGRTDTQYF

d_gene: NA
v_gene: TRBV11-1
abundance: NA
j_gene: TRBJ1-2
CDR3nt: TGTGCCAGCAGCTTAGCGCAGGGTTTCGGCTACACCTTC
CDR3aa: CASSLAQGFGYTF

d_gene: TRBD1
v_gene: TRBV3-1/TRBV3-2
abundance: NA
j_gene: TRBJ2-7
CDR3nt: TGTGCCAGCAGCCAAGCCGGGACAGGCCCAGGGGTCCACGAGCAGTACTTC
CDR3aa: CASSQAGTGPGVHEQYF

d_gene: NA
v_gene: TRBV5-5
abundance: NA
j_gene: TRBJ1-4
CDR3nt: TGTGCCAGCACCACAATTGCGGGGGATGAAAAACTGTTTTTT
CDR3aa: CASTTIAGDEKLFF

d_gene: NA
v_gene: TRBV20-1
abundance: NA
j_gene: TRBJ1-2
CDR3nt: TGCAGTGCTTCCCGACTAGGAGGCTACACCTTC
CDR3aa: CSASRLGGYTF

d_gene: TRBD2
v_gene: TRBV24-1
abundance: NA
j_gene: TRBJ2-1
CDR3nt: TGTGCCACCAGTAGCGGGATGGGGTCCTACAATGAGCAGTTCTTC
CDR3aa: CATSSGMGSYNEQFF

d_gene: TRBD1
v_gene: TRBV20-1
abundance: NA
j_gene: TRBJ2-1
CDR3nt: TGCAGTGCTAGTGATTCCGGGACAGTAGTCCATGAGCAGTTCTTC
CDR3aa: CSASDSGTVVHEQFF

d_gene: TRBD1
v_gene: TRBV7-6
abundance: NA
j_gene: TRBJ1-4
CDR3nt: TGTGCCAGCAGCCCCAACAGGGGTAGTGAAAAACTGTTTTTT
CDR3aa: CASSPNRGSEKLFF

d_gene: TRBD1
v_gene: TRBV5-1
abundance: NA
j_gene: TRBJ2-3
CDR3nt: TGCGCCAGCAGCTTCACAGGGGATGGGACAGATACGCAGTATTTT
CDR3aa: CASSFTGDGTDTQYF

d_gene: NA
v_gene: TRBV7-8
abundance: NA
j_gene: TRBJ1-5
CDR3nt: TGTGCCAGCAGCTTAGTTCATAGCAATCAGCCCCAGCATTTT
CDR3aa: CASSLVHSNQPQHF

d_gene: NA
v_gene: TRBV12-5
abundance: NA
j_gene: TRBJ1-2
CDR3nt: TGTGCTAGTGGCTATGGAGGGGGGGGTGGCTACACCTTC
CDR3aa: CASGYGGGGGYTF

d_gene: TRBD1
v_gene: TRBV5-1
abundance: NA
j_gene: TRBJ1-2
CDR3nt: TGCGCCAGCAGCTTGGGTGACAGGGTCTATGGCTACACCTTC
CDR3aa: CASSLGDRVYGYTF

d_gene: TRBD2
v_gene: TRBV7-9
abundance: NA
j_gene: TRBJ2-7
CDR3nt: TGTGCCAGCAGCCGACTAGCTCCCAACCACGAGCAGTACTTC
CDR3aa: CASSRLAPNHEQYF

d_gene: TRBD1
v_gene: TRBV6-4
abundance: NA
j_gene: TRBJ1-3
CDR3nt: TGTGCCAGCAGTGAGGCGGACAGGGCTGGAAACACCATATATTTT
CDR3aa: CASSEADRAGNTIYF

d_gene: NA
v_gene: TRBV20-1
abundance: NA
j_gene: TRBJ2-7
CDR3nt: TGCAGTGCTATGACAGCCTACGAGCAGTACTTC
CDR3aa: CSAMTAYEQYF

d_gene: TRBD1
v_gene: TRBV28
abundance: NA
j_gene: TRBJ2-7
CDR3nt: TGTGCCAGCAGTTGGATGGACAGGTACGAGCAGTACTTC
CDR3aa: CASSWMDRYEQYF

d_gene: TRBD1
v_gene: TRBV5-1
abundance: NA
j_gene: TRBJ2-7
CDR3nt: TGCGCCAGCAGCTTTAACACAGGGGTTGACGAGCAGTACTTC
CDR3aa: CASSFNTGVDEQYF

d_gene: NA
v_gene: TRBV7-8
abundance: NA
j_gene: TRBJ2-7
CDR3nt: TGTGCCAGCAGCTTTGTTGGCGGGGCCAACCTATACGAGCAGTACTTC
CDR3aa: CASSFVGGANLYEQYF

d_gene: TRBD1
v_gene: TRBV2
abundance: NA
j_gene: TRBJ2-7
CDR3nt: TGTGCCAGCAGTGAAGAGGGACAGTCCGAGCAGTACTTC
CDR3aa: CASSEEGQSEQYF